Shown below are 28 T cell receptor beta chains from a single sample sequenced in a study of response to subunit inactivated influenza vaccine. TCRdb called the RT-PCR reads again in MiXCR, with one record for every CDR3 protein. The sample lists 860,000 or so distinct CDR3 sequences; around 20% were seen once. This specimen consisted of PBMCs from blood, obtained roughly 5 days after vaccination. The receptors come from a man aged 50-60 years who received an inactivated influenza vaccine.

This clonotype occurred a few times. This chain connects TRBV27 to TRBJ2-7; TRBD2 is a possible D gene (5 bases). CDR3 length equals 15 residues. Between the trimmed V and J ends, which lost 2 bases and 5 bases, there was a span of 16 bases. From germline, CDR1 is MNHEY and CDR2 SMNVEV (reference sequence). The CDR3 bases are TGTGCCAGCAGTTTAGTGGCTAGCCTCCCTCACGAGCAGTACTTC. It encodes CASSLVASLPHEQYF.

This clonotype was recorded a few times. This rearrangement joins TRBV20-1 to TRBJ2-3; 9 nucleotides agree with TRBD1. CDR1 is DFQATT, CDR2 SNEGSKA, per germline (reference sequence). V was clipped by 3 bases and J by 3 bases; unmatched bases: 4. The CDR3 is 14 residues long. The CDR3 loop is CSASGDRVTDTQYF. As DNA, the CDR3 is TGCAGTGCTAGTGGGGACAGGGTTACAGATACGCAGTATTTT.

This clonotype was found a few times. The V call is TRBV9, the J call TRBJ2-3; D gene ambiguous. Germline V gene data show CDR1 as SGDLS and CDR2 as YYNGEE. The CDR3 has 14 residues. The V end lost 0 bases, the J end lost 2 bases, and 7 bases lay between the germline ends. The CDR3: CASSVVPYTDTQYF. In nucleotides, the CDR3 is TGTGCCAGCAGCGTAGTACCATACACAGATACGCAGTATTTT.

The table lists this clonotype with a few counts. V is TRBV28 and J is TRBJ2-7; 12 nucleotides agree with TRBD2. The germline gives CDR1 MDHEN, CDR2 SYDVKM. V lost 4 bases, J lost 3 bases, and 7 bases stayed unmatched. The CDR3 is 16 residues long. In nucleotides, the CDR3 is TGTGCCAGCAGTTCGCCCGGACTAGCGGGACTCTACGAGCAGTACTTC. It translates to CASSSPGLAGLYEQYF.

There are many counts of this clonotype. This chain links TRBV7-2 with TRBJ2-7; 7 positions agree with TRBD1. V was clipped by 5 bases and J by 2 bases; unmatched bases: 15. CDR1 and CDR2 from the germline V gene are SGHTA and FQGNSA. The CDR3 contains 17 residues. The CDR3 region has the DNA TGTGCCAGCAGCCCGCGCCCGACAGGGTTTATCCCCTACGAGCAGTACTTC. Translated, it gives CASSPRPTGFIPYEQYF. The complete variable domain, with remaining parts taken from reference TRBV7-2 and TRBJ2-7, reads GAGVSQSPSNKVTEKGKDVELRCDPISGHTALYWYRQSLGQGLEFLIYFQGNSAPDKSGLPSDRFSAERTGGSVSTLTIQRTQQEDSAVYLCASSPRPTGFIPYEQYFGPGTRLTVT.

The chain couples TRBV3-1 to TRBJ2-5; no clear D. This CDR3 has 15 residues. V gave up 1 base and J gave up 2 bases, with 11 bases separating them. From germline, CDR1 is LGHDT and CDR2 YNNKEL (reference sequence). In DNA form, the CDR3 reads TGTGCCAGCAGCCAAGGATTACGGATACAAGAGACCCAGTACTTC. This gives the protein CASSQGLRIQETQYF.

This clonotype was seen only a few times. The chain's CDR3 is CSATTSGGAEETQYF. DNA of the CDR3: TGCAGTGCAACGACTAGCGGGGGGGCCGAGGAGACCCAGTACTTC. The gene calls are TRBV20-1 and TRBJ2-5; TRBD2 matches at 14 bases. This CDR3 is built from 15 residues. Germline V lookup: CDR1 DFQATT, CDR2 SNEGSKA (reference sequence). V was pared by 6 bases and J by 5 bases, with 8 bases of the junction left unmatched.

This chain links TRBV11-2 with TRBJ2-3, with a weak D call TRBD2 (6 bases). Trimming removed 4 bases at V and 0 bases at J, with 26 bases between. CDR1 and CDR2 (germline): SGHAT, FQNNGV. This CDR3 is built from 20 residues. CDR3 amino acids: CASSSWGERTNAPSTDTQYF. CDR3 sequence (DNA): TGTGCCAGCAGCTCCTGGGGGGAGCGGACAAATGCTCCTAGCACAGATACGCAGTATTTT.

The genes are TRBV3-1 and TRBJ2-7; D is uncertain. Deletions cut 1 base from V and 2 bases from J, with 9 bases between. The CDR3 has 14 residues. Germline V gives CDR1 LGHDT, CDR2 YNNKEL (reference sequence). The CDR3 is CASSQAVRAYEQYF. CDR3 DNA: TGTGCCAGCAGCCAAGCCGTCCGGGCCTACGAGCAGTACTTC.

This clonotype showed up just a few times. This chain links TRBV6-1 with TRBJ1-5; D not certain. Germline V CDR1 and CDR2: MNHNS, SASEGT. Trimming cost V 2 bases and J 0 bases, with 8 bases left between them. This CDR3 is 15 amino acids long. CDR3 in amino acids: CASSEPPSSNQPQHF. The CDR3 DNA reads TGTGCCAGCAGTGAACCCCCCAGTAGCAATCAGCCCCAGCATTTT.

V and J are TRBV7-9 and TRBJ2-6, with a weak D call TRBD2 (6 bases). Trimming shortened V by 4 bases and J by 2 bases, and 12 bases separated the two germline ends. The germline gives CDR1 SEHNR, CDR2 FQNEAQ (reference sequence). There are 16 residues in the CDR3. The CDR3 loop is CASSSSGTPGANVLTF. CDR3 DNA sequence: TGTGCCAGCAGCTCTTCCGGGACTCCTGGGGCCAACGTCCTGACTTTC.

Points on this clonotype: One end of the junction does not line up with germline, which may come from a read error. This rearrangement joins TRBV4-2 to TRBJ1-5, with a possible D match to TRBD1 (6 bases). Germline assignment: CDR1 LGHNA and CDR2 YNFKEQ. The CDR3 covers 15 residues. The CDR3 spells CASSQSREGVRPQRF. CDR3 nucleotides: TGTGCCAGCAGCCAATCAAGGGAGGGGGTTCGGCCCCAGCGTTTT.

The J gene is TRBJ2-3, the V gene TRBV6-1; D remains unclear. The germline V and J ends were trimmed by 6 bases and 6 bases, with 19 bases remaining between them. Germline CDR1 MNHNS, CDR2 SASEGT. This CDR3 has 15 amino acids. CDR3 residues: CASSPTVPQMDTQYF. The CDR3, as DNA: TGTGCCAGCAGCCCAACGGTCCCTCAAATGGATACGCAGTATTTT.

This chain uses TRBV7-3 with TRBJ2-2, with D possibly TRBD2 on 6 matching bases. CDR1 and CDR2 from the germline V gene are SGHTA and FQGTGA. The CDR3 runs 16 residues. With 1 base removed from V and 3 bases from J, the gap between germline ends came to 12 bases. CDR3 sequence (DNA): TGTGCCAGCAGCTTAATCGGGGGAGACGACACCGGGGAGCTGTTTTTT. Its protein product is CASSLIGGDDTGELFF. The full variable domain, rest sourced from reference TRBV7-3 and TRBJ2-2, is GAGVSQTPSNKVTEKGKYVELRCDPISGHTALYWYRQSLGQGPEFLIYFQGTGAADDSGLPNDRFFAVRPEGSVSTLKIQRTERGDSAVYLCASSLIGGDDTGELFFGEGSRLTVL.

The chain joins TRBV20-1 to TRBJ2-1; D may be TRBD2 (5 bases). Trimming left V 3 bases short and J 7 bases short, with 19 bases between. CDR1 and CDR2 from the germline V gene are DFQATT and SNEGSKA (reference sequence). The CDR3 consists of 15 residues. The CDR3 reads CSASGVRGRPNEQFF. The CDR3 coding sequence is TGCAGTGCTAGTGGGGTTAGAGGGAGACCTAATGAGCAGTTCTTC.

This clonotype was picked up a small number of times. Here the CDR3 reads CASSEGQGRNQPQHF. DNA of the CDR3: TGTGCCAGCAGTGAAGGACAGGGCCGCAATCAGCCCCAGCATTTT. The V call is TRBV2, the J call TRBJ1-5, with 7 bases identical to TRBD1. The CDR3 covers 15 residues. V lost 1 base to trimming and J lost 2 bases; unmatched junction nucleotides: 2. CDR1 SNHLY and CDR2 FYNNEI come from the germline V gene.

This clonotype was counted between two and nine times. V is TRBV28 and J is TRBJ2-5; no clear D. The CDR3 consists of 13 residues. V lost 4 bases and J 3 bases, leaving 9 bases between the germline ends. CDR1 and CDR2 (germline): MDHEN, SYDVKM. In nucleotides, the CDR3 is TGTGCCAGCAGTTATCATCCCAAAGAGACCCAGTACTTC. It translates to CASSYHPKETQYF. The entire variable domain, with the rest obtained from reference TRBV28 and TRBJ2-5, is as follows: DVKVTQSSRYLVKRTGEKVFLECVQDMDHENMFWYRQDPGLGLRLIYFSYDVKMKEKGDIPEGYSVSREKKERFSLILESASTNQTSMYLCASSYHPKETQYFGPGTRLLVL.

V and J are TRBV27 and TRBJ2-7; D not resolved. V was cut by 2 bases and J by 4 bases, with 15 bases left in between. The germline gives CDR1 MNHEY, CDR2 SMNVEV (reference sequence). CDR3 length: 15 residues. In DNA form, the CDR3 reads TGTGCCAGCAGTTTACGGGCCGAACCGTTGTACGAGCAGTACTTC. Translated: CASSLRAEPLYEQYF.

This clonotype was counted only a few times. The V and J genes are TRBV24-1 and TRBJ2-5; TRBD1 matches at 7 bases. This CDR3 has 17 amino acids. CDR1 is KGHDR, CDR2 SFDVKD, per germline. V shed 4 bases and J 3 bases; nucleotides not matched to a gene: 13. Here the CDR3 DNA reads TGTGCCACCAGTGACCCTTCTAGGGGGACAGCCAAAGAGACCCAGTACTTC. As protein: CATSDPSRGTAKETQYF.

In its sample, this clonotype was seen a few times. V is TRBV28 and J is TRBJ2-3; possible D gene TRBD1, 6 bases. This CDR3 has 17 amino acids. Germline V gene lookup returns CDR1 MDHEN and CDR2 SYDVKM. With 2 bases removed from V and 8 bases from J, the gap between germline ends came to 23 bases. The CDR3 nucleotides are TGTGCCAGCAGTTTAAGCCCCCGAGGAGGCAGCAGGGGTACGCAGTATTTT. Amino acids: CASSLSPRGGSRGTQYF.

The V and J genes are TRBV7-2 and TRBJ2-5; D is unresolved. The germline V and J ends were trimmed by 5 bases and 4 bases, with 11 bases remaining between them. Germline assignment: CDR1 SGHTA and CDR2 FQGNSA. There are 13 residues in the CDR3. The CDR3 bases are TGTGCCAGCAGCCCGAAAGCTGGAGAGACCCAGTACTTC. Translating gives CASSPKAGETQYF.

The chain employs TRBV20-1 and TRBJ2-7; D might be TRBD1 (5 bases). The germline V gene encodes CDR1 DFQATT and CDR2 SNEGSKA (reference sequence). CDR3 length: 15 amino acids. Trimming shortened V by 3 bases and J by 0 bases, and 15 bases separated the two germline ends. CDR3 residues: CSASVGRASSYEQYF. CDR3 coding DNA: TGCAGTGCTAGTGTTGGCAGGGCAAGCTCCTACGAGCAGTACTTC.

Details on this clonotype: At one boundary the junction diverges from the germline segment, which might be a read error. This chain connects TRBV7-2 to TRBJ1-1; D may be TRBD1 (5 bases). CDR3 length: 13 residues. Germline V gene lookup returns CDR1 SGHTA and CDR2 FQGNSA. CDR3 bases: TGTGCCATCAGCTTAGACGGGTCAGGGAAAGCTTTCTTT. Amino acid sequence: CAISLDGSGKAFF.

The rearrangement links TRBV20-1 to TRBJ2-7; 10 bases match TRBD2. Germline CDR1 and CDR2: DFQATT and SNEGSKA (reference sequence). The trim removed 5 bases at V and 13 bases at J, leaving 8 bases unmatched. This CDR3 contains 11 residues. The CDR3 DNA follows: TGCAGTGCTCCCGCAAGCGGGAGGGTTTACTTC. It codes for CSAPASGRVYF.

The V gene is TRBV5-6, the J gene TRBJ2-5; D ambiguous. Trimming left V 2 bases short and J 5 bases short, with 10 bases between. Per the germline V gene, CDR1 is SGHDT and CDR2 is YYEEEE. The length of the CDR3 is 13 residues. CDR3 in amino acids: CASSLQSLETQYF. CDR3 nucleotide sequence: TGTGCCAGCAGCTTACAGTCATTGGAGACCCAGTACTTC. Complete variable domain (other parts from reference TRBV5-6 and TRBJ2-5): DAGVTQSPTHLIKTRGQQVTLRCSPKSGHDTVSWYQQALGQGPQFIFQYYEEEERQRGNFPDRFSGHQFPNYSSELNVNALLLGDSALYLCASSLQSLETQYFGPGTRLLVL.

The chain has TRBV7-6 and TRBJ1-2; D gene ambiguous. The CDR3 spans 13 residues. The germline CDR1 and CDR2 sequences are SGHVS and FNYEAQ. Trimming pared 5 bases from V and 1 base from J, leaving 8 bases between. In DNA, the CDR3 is TGTGCCAGCAGCCACAGTGTTAACTATGGCTACACCTTC. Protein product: CASSHSVNYGYTF.

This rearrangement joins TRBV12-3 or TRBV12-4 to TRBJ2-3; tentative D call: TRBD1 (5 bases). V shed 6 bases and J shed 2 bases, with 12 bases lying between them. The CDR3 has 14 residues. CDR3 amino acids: CASSPTDTTDTQYF. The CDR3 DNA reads TGTGCCAGCAGCCCGACAGATACCACAGATACGCAGTATTTT.

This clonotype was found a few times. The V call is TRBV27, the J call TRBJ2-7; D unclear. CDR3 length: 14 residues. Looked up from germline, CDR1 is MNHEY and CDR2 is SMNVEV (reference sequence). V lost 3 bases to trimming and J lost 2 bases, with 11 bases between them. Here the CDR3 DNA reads TGTGCCAGCAGTTTTCAGGCTAATCCCTACGAGCAGTACTTC. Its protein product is CASSFQANPYEQYF.